The T cell receptor (beta chain) described here comes from a study of blood T cell repertoires in COVID-19. This CDR3 has 15 residues. The germline CDR1 and CDR2 sequences are SGHNT and YYREEE (reference sequence). The V and J ends lost 3 bases and 9 bases respectively, with 16 bases between them. A Seattle source enrolled patients during active infection and followed them longitudinally. Authors' data handling: Reference gene primer amplification in the assay estimated nucleated cell counts. Using immunoSEQ multiplex PCR, the repertoire was profiled, and TCRdb retains in-frame clones only, with some absent. The V and J calls and clone size were taken over from that table, and D and trimming were inferred from the DNA. The sample has roughly 150,000 clones; about 87% are singletons.

The chain couples TRBV5-4 to TRBJ1-6, with D perhaps TRBD1 (6 bases). The receptor was isolated from a woman between 70 and 85 years old with COVID-19, enrolled during active disease. Sequencing input: peripheral blood. CDR3 nucleotides: TGTGCCAGCAGCTCCTCCAGGGGTTCGGGTTCACCCCTCCACTTT. Protein product: CASSSSRGSGSPLHF.